This T cell receptor beta chain was retrieved from a study of T cell clonotyping in hematopoietic cell transplantation. Study-level points and caveats: Few recipient clonotypes overlapped donors; over 95% were de novo at given depth.

The V gene's germline CDR1 is SQVTM and CDR2 ANQGSEA. The CDR3 sequence is 17 residues long. Trimming at V came to 6 bases and at J to 4 bases, leaving 19 bases not matched to a gene. Regarding this clone: The antigen remains undetermined.

Profiled with immunoSEQ multiplex PCR; TCRdb holds only in-frame clones, not every one. The table shows around 1,800 clones, with approximately 73% occurring only once. The receptor comes from a young man in good health. Some clones in this sample may be carry-over from other donors' samples. The sample comprised peripheral blood mononuclear cells. This chain links TRBV29-1 with TRBJ2-5; 8 bases map to TRBD2. CDR3 bases: TGCAGCGTGGCGAGGGTGTGGAGCGGGAGTGAGGGAGAGACCCAGTACTTC. Translated, it gives CSVARVWSGSEGETQYF.